The 17 T cell receptor beta chains presented below share a single source sample, sequenced in a study of cytomegalovirus exposure and HLA in healthy donors. Data came from immunoSEQ multiplex PCR; TCRdb stores just in-frame clones and leaves some out. Of about 220,000 clones listed, approximately 87% are singletons. The sequenced sample was PBMCs. Receptors originate from a man aged 18 to 35 in good health and CMV-seronegative.

The chain joins TRBV28 to TRBJ2-6; D remains ambiguous. From germline, CDR1 is MDHEN and CDR2 SYDVKM. This CDR3 is 16 amino acids long. The V and J ends lost 1 base and 2 bases respectively, with 9 bases between them. CDR3 region: CASSLLERTGANVLTF. CDR3 nucleotides: TGTGCCAGCAGTTTATTGGAGAGAACTGGGGCCAACGTCCTGACTTTC.

The chain joins TRBV9 to TRBJ2-2; the D gene is possibly TRBD2 (6 bases). The V gene's germline CDR1 is SGDLS and CDR2 YYNGEE. V was clipped by 3 bases and J by 2 bases, with 17 bases between them. The CDR3 has 17 amino acids. CDR3 sequence reads: CASSGNMRRGNTGELFF. The DNA for the CDR3 is TGTGCCAGCAGCGGCAATATGCGGAGGGGTAACACCGGGGAGCTGTTTTTT.

The gene calls are TRBV9 and TRBJ2-5; D possibly corresponds to TRBD2 (5 bases). Trimming left V 5 bases short and J 3 bases short, with 14 bases between. CDR1 SGDLS and CDR2 YYNGEE come from the germline V gene. The CDR3 extends over 14 amino acids. In DNA, the CDR3 is TGTGCCAGCAGTGCGGGTGTCACAAAAGAGACCCAGTACTTC. Amino acid sequence: CASSAGVTKETQYF. The full variable domain, its missing parts supplied by reference TRBV9 and TRBJ2-5, is DSGVTQTPKHLITATGQRVTLRCSPRSGDLSVYWYQQSLDQGLQFLIQYYNGEERAKGNILERFSAQQFPDLHSELNLSSLELGDSALYFCASSAGVTKETQYFGPGTRLLVL.

The J gene is TRBJ2-1, the V gene TRBV15, with TRBD2 identical over 7 bases. The V gene end was trimmed by 5 bases and the J gene end by 4 bases; junction bases not matched to a gene: 5. The CDR3 runs 14 residues. Germline V lookup: CDR1 LNHNV, CDR2 YYDKDF (reference sequence). CDR3 amino acids: CATSGGGIYNEQFF. In DNA, the CDR3 is TGTGCCACCAGCGGGGGAGGGATTTACAATGAGCAGTTCTTC.

This clone was seen a handful of times. The chain uses TRBV11-2 and TRBJ2-7, with 7 nucleotides matching TRBD2. The CDR3 contains 16 residues. Germline V gene lookup returns CDR1 SGHAT and CDR2 FQNNGV. Trimming at V came to 5 bases and at J to 2 bases, leaving 12 bases not matched to a gene. The CDR3 loop reads CASSPLGGSTTYEQYF. The CDR3, as DNA: TGTGCCAGCAGCCCCCTCGGGGGGTCTACTACCTACGAGCAGTACTTC.

This chain uses TRBV7-2 with TRBJ2-1; D is uncertain. Trimming removed 1 base at V and 4 bases at J, with 11 bases between. Germline V CDR1 and CDR2: SGHTA, FQGNSA. CDR3 length: 15 residues. The CDR3 DNA sequence: TGTGCCAGCAGCTTAGGGGCTTTCCCATACAATGAGCAGTTCTTC. Translation: CASSLGAFPYNEQFF.

This clone was recorded a few times. This chain joins TRBV4-1 and TRBJ2-1; 7 bases are shared with TRBD2. Germline V gene lookup returns CDR1 MGHRA and CDR2 YSYEKL. Trimming took 1 base from V and 7 from J; bases not matched to a gene: 13. CDR3 length: 17 residues. The CDR3 DNA is TGCGCCAGCAGCCAAGCGGCCCGGGACTACCCTAAGAATGAGCAGTTCTTC. This translates into CASSQAARDYPKNEQFF.

This clone was seen only once. The chain is built from TRBV5-4 and TRBJ1-3, with D uncertain. This CDR3 region has 14 residues. Trimming removed 0 bases from V and 0 bases from J, with 4 bases in between. The V gene's germline CDR1 is SGHNT and CDR2 YYREEE (reference sequence). The CDR3 here is CASSLGHSGNTIYF. CDR3 DNA: TGTGCCAGCAGCTTGGGGCACTCTGGAAACACCATATATTTT.

The genes are TRBV4-2 and TRBJ2-7; tentatively, D is TRBD2 (6 bases). This CDR3 has 17 amino acids. Per germline, CDR1 LGHNA and CDR2 YNFKEQ. Trimming pared 1 base from V and 0 bases from J, leaving 16 bases between. The CDR3 coding sequence is TGTGCCAGCAGCCAAGGGGAACGAGCGGGCGGCTCCTACGAGCAGTACTTC. Protein product: CASSQGERAGGSYEQYF.

The rearrangement links TRBV11-2 to TRBJ2-7, with D tentatively TRBD2 (7 bases). CDR1 SGHAT and CDR2 FQNNGV come from the germline V gene. The length of the CDR3 is 18 residues. V was clipped by 1 base and J by 0 bases, with 19 bases between them. CDR3 DNA: TGTGCCAGCAGCTTAGCACCGAGGGGGGGCGGTATCTCCTACGAGCAGTACTTC. Translating it yields CASSLAPRGGGISYEQYF.

This clone is a singleton in its sample. V is TRBV2 and J is TRBJ1-4, with a weak D call TRBD1 (6 bases). This CDR3 spans 13 amino acids. Germline CDR1 is SNHLY and CDR2 is FYNNEI. Between the trimmed V and J ends, which lost 5 bases and 7 bases, there was a span of 11 bases. CDR3 sequence: CASSLRGSEKLFF. The CDR3 bases are TGTGCCAGCAGTCTCAGGGGTTCTGAAAAACTGTTTTTT. The entire variable domain, with the rest obtained from reference TRBV2 and TRBJ1-4, is as follows: EPEVTQTPSHQVTQMGQEVILRCVPISNHLYFYWYRQILGQKVEFLVSFYNNEISEKSEIFDDQFSVERPDGSNFTLKIRSTKLEDSAMYFCASSLRGSEKLFFGSGTQLSVL.

This chain uses TRBV28 with TRBJ1-5; 8 bases map to TRBD1. Germline V gives CDR1 MDHEN, CDR2 SYDVKM. V trimming: 7 bases; J trimming: 8 bases; junction bases outside the gene matches: 4. The length of the CDR3 is 12 residues. The DNA for the CDR3 is TGTGCCAGCACGGCAGGGGGCGAGCCCCAGCATTTT. Translated, it gives CASTAGGEPQHF.

This chain connects TRBV5-5 to TRBJ2-7; tentatively, D is TRBD1 (5 bases). Per germline, CDR1 SGHKS and CDR2 YYEKEE (reference sequence). The CDR3 runs 12 residues. With 0 bases removed from V and 9 bases from J, the gap between germline ends came to 10 bases. CDR3 sequence (DNA): TGTGCCAGCAGCTTGGATCGCCAGGGGCAGTACTTC. Encoded protein: CASSLDRQGQYF.

The CDR3 nucleotides are TGCGCCAGCAGCCAAGATTCTTTCGCGGATACGCAGTATTTT. Translating it yields CASSQDSFADTQYF. The V gene is TRBV4-3, the J gene TRBJ2-3; D unclear. CDR3 size: 14 residues. Germline CDR1 and CDR2: LGHNA and YSLEER. Between the trimmed V and J ends, which lost 0 bases and 6 bases, there was a span of 10 bases.

V and J are TRBV7-9 and TRBJ2-2; D is unresolved. This CDR3 is built from 16 residues. Germline V gene lookup returns CDR1 SEHNR and CDR2 FQNEAQ (reference sequence). Trimming stripped 8 bases from V and 0 bases from J, with 16 bases between. CDR3 amino acids: CASLSTATSNTGELFF. The CDR3 DNA reads as TGTGCCAGCTTATCAACAGCTACTTCGAACACCGGGGAGCTGTTTTTT. Together with reference TRBV7-9 and TRBJ2-2, the CDR3 gives the full variable domain: DTGVSQNPRHKITKRGQNVTFRCDPISEHNRLYWYRQTLGQGPEFLTYFQNEAQLEKSRLLSDRFSAERPKGSFSTLEIQRTEQGDSAMYLCASLSTATSNTGELFFGEGSRLTVL.

A single count supports this clone. The chain couples TRBV5-1 to TRBJ2-2, with D perhaps matching TRBD1 (5 bases). The CDR3 consists of 14 residues. CDR1 and CDR2 (germline): SGHRS, YFSETQ. Trimming removed 0 bases at V and 7 bases at J, with 10 bases between. The CDR3 sequence is CASSLGQTDGELFF. DNA for the CDR3: TGCGCCAGCAGCTTGGGACAGACCGACGGGGAGCTGTTTTTT.

This chain connects TRBV15 to TRBJ1-1, with D possibly matching TRBD1 (5 bases). V was cut by 6 bases and J by 1 base, with 12 bases left in between. The CDR3 is 14 residues long. Looked up from germline, CDR1 is LNHNV and CDR2 is YYDKDF (reference sequence). Here the CDR3 DNA reads TGTGCCACCAGTGTTGGACATACGAACACTGAAGCTTTCTTT. This translates into CATSVGHTNTEAFF.